What follows are 18 T cell receptor beta chains derived from one specimen sequenced in a study of Graves' ophthalmopathy and Graves' hyperthyroidism (dated by TCRdb to the late 2010s). This sample was sequenced with an Illumina HiSeq 2000. For repertoire sequencing, TCR beta CDR3 regions were amplified from RNA transcripts. A first-round RT-PCR used HTBI primers with the Qiagen OneStep RT-PCR kit, followed by a second-round multiplex PCR, size selection and purification. TCRdb passed the public sequencing reads through fastp at Q25 and MiXCR, retaining productive beta sequences. Each entry is one CDR3 protein sequence, shown with its most common DNA and genes. Within this sample are 170,000 or so distinct CDR3 sequences, with under 40% of them counted one time only. In total, the top ten clones hold about 5.8% of the sample. The material sequenced was peripheral blood. Source of these receptors: a woman in her forties with Graves' ophthalmopathy. Donor details come from another sample of the same person, matched by shared clones.

As DNA, the CDR3 is TGTGCCAGCAGTATCTCCTCGACAGGGTACTCTGGCTACACCTTC. It yields the protein CASSISSTGYSGYTF. The V gene is TRBV12-3 or TRBV12-4, the J gene TRBJ1-2; 7 nucleotides agree with TRBD1. This CDR3 has 15 amino acids. Trimming at V came to 5 bases and at J to 7 bases, leaving 13 bases not matched to a gene.

V usage is TRBV6-1 and J usage is TRBJ2-7; unclear D gene. The V end lost 6 bases, the J end lost 3 bases, and 6 bases lay between the germline ends. Per germline, CDR1 MNHNS and CDR2 SASEGT. The CDR3 extends over 11 amino acids. CDR3 sequence reads: CASSGRYEQYF. CDR3 nucleotide sequence: TGTGCCAGCAGCGGTCGCTACGAGCAGTACTTC.

There are many counts of this clonotype. The rearrangement joins TRBV5-5 to TRBJ2-5; D not certain. Trimming left V 4 bases short and J 4 bases short, with 8 bases between. The CDR3 sequence is 12 residues long. Per the germline V gene, CDR1 is SGHKS and CDR2 is YYEKEE (reference sequence). CDR3 residues: CASSPLRETQYF. CDR3 in DNA: TGTGCCAGCAGCCCTTTACGAGAGACCCAGTACTTC.

This clonotype was detected ten times or more. Possible read error: a much larger clone is one base away. This chain uses TRBV12-3 or TRBV12-4 with TRBJ1-2, with 7 positions matching TRBD1. CDR3 size: 16 residues. Written as DNA, the CDR3 is TGTACCAGCAGCTCAAAGGGGGCGGGGGGGGACTATGGCTACACCTTC. It yields the protein CTSSSKGAGGDYGYTF.

This clonotype was seen at least ten times. J is TRBJ2-7 and V is TRBV19; 7 bases map to TRBD1. The germline V gene encodes CDR1 LNHDA and CDR2 SQIVND (reference sequence). The CDR3 length is 14 residues. Trimming removed 2 bases from V and 3 bases from J; junction bases left unmatched: 4. CDR3 region: CASSITDRHYEQYF. DNA for the CDR3: TGTGCCAGTAGTATAACGGACAGGCACTACGAGCAGTACTTC.

The chain combines TRBV9 with TRBJ1-6; no reliable D call. Trimming stripped 0 bases from V and 7 bases from J, with 8 bases between. Germline CDR1 SGDLS, CDR2 YYNGEE. The length of the CDR3 is 14 residues. CDR3 residues: CASSVDLVNSPLHF. The CDR3 nucleotides are TGTGCCAGCAGCGTAGATTTGGTCAATTCACCCCTCCACTTT.

V gene TRBV19 combines with J gene TRBJ2-7, with a weak D call TRBD2 (5 bases). V gave up 2 bases and J gave up 2 bases, with 13 bases separating them. This CDR3 spans 15 amino acids. Germline-derived CDR1 and CDR2 are LNHDA and SQIVND (reference sequence). The CDR3 loop is CASSIRAGGTYEQYF. DNA for the CDR3: TGTGCCAGTAGTATAAGGGCAGGAGGTACCTACGAGCAGTACTTC.

This clonotype was detected many times. The rearrangement uses TRBV28 and TRBJ1-6, with no clear D. The CDR3 length is 14 residues. Per the germline V gene, CDR1 is MDHEN and CDR2 is SYDVKM. Trimming took off 2 bases at V and 7 bases at J, with 9 bases between the two ends. The CDR3 is CASSLQAGNSPLHF. The CDR3 DNA sequence: TGTGCCAGCAGTTTACAGGCCGGGAATTCACCCCTCCACTTT.

This clonotype was observed a single time. This chain uses TRBV12-3 or TRBV12-4 with TRBJ1-2; tentative D call: TRBD1 (6 bases). The CDR3 length is 13 residues. Between the trimmed V and J ends, which lost 4 bases and 4 bases, there was a span of 10 bases. The CDR3 DNA sequence: TGTGCCAGCAGTTATAGGACAGCCTATGGCTACACCTTC. It is translated as CASSYRTAYGYTF.

The table lists this clonotype with many counts. J is TRBJ2-2 and V is TRBV28; D is possibly TRBD1 (6 bases). V lost 3 bases, J lost 5 bases, and 10 bases lay in between. Germline V gives CDR1 MDHEN, CDR2 SYDVKM. This CDR3 comprises 14 residues. The CDR3 nucleotides are TGTGCCAGCAGTTTGGGGGCTCGGACCGGGGAGCTGTTTTTT. Translated, it gives CASSLGARTGELFF.

This clonotype was detected many times. The rearrangement joins TRBV9 to TRBJ1-6; D ambiguous. V was trimmed by 0 bases and J by 5 bases, leaving 3 bases between them. The CDR3 is 13 amino acids. Germline-derived CDR1 and CDR2 are SGDLS and YYNGEE. The CDR3 loop is CASSVDNNSPLHF. The CDR3 DNA reads TGTGCCAGCAGCGTAGATAATAATTCACCCCTCCACTTT.

This clonotype was counted many times. This sequence joins TRBV10-3 and TRBJ2-7; 12 nucleotides match TRBD2. Germline CDR1 reads ENHRY; CDR2 reads SYGVKD. V was clipped by 3 bases and J by 5 bases; unmatched bases: 2. The CDR3 is made up of 14 amino acids. CDR3 coding DNA: TGTGCCATCAGTGATGCTAGCGGGGGGGACGAGCAGTACTTC. This gives the protein CAISDASGGDEQYF.

This clonotype came up many times. The rearrangement links TRBV7-9 to TRBJ1-2, with D hard to call. Germline V gene lookup returns CDR1 SEHNR and CDR2 FQNEAQ (reference sequence). This CDR3 has 13 residues. V shed 0 bases and J shed 8 bases, with 10 bases lying between them. CDR3 protein: CASSLAPGNGYTF. CDR3 DNA: TGTGCCAGCAGCTTAGCCCCGGGTAACGGCTACACCTTC.

This clonotype was counted at least ten times. The chain couples TRBV3-1 to TRBJ1-6; D unresolved. CDR1 is LGHDT and CDR2 is YNNKEL in the germline V gene (reference sequence). With 1 base removed from V and 12 bases from J, the gap between germline ends came to 10 bases. The CDR3 runs to 13 residues. CDR3 DNA: TGTGCCAGCAGCCAAGTCCCCCCTCAACCCCTCCACTTT. Protein: CASSQVPPQPLHF.

This clonotype appeared many times. This chain uses TRBV30 with TRBJ2-4; perhaps TRBD1 as D (6 bases). V was trimmed by 2 bases and J by 7 bases, leaving 12 bases between them. Per the germline V gene, CDR1 is GTSNPN and CDR2 is SVGIG (reference sequence). This CDR3 is 13 amino acids long. CDR3 nucleotides: TGTGCCTGGAGTCTTACAGGGCTGAACATTCAGTACTTC. Its translation is CAWSLTGLNIQYF.

This chain links TRBV28 with TRBJ2-7; weak D call: TRBD2 (5 bases). CDR1 MDHEN and CDR2 SYDVKM come from the germline V gene. V lost 3 bases and J 6 bases, leaving 12 bases between the germline ends. CDR3 length: 13 amino acids. CDR3 sequence reads: CASSLGIRGEQYF. As DNA, the CDR3 is TGTGCCAGCAGTTTGGGCATCCGGGGCGAGCAGTACTTC.

The table lists this clonotype with many counts. The chain has TRBV2 and TRBJ1-2; tentatively, D is TRBD1 (5 bases). V dropped 4 bases and J dropped 5 bases, with 20 bases sitting between them. CDR3 length equals 16 residues. Germline V gene lookup returns CDR1 SNHLY and CDR2 FYNNEI. CDR3 nucleotides: TGTGCCAGCAGTGTTCTTCTTAGGGACGGATGGTATGGCTACACCTTC. Amino acid sequence: CASSVLLRDGWYGYTF.

The chain uses TRBV19 and TRBJ2-7, with 8 bases fitting TRBD1. The germline gives CDR1 LNHDA, CDR2 SQIVND (reference sequence). The V and J ends lost 5 bases and 2 bases, in that order; junction bases with no gene match: 8. The CDR3 is 15 amino acids. Written as DNA, the CDR3 is TGTGCCAGTAGTCTCCGGGACAGGCTCACCTACGAGCAGTACTTC. Translating gives CASSLRDRLTYEQYF. The full variable domain, rest sourced from reference TRBV19 and TRBJ2-7, is DGGITQSPKYLFRKEGQNVTLSCEQNLNHDAMYWYRQDPGQGLRLIYYSQIVNDFQKGDIAEGYSVSREKKESFPLTVTSAQKNPTAFYLCASSLRDRLTYEQYFGPGTRLTVT.